This TCR beta chain was identified during a study of cytomegalovirus exposure and HLA in healthy donors. This clone was found a few times. The target antigen is unknown. A multiplex PCR was run with 60 Vbeta primers and 13 Jbeta primers. Some clones are missing from TCRdb's copy, which holds only in-frame ones; the method was immunoSEQ multiplex PCR. The table shows around 160,000 clones, with 60% to 85% occurring only once. Germline V gene data show CDR1 as MNHNS and CDR2 as SASEGT. The ends lost 3 bases at V and 2 bases at J; junction bases unmatched: 8. This CDR3 spans 16 amino acids. General study findings and limits: A previous analysis found most TCR beta V segments productive roughly 87% or roughly 30% of the time. Equally common other TCR beta chains were less clonally expanded than HLA-associated ones, a later analysis found.

This receptor was taken from a woman aged 40 to 55 in good health and CMV-seropositive. The chain employs TRBV6-1 and TRBJ2-7; 9 bases fit TRBD2. The sequencing sample was made of PBMCs. The DNA for the CDR3 is TGTGCCAGCAGTGAGGATCTAGCGGGGAGGACCTACGAGCAGTACTTC. Its protein is CASSEDLAGRTYEQYF.